This TCR beta chain stems from a study of T cell responses to AZD1222 COVID-19 vaccine. Per germline, CDR1 MGHRA and CDR2 YSYEKL. This CDR3 has 13 amino acids. With 4 bases removed from V and 1 base from J, the gap between germline ends came to 7 bases. Profiling relied on immunoSEQ multiplex PCR, and the TCRdb table lists in-frame clones only, not all of them. The table has under 150,000 clones, approximately 88% seen once. Comment on this clone: Its target is unknown.

Whole-study results and caveats: Increases in Spike-specific TCR breadth and depth were seen after two AZD1222 doses.

J is TRBJ1-1 and V is TRBV4-1; TRBD1 is a possible D gene (5 bases). This specimen consisted of peripheral blood, obtained 28 days after the second AZD1222 dose. This TCR came from an adult who received the AZD1222 COVID-19 vaccine. The CDR3 loop is CASSLDTNTEAFF. CDR3 nucleotides: TGCGCCAGCAGCCTGGACACGAACACTGAAGCTTTCTTT.